This T cell receptor (beta chain) was found in a study of a mutant IDH1 vaccine in newly diagnosed glioma (dated by TCRdb to the early 2020s). As for the study more broadly: Of the 25 to 35 patients who were treated, about 60% were male and roughly 40% were female, and the mean age was around 41 years. Peripheral blood was drawn at six visits: V03 (baseline), V05, V07, V10, V12 and V13. Prior to enrollment, standard therapy consisting of radiotherapy alone, temozolomide alone, or radiochemotherapy with temozolomide had been administered to patients, with the combination being received by most patients. For exploratory analyses, longitudinal TCRB deep sequencing was carried out in roughly 23 treated patients wherever samples were available.

Trimming at the junction amounts to 8 bases on V and 7 bases on J, and the germline ends lie 10 bases apart. Reading the germline V gene gives CDR1 SNHLY and CDR2 FYNNEI. The CDR3 sequence holds 11 residues, the cysteine and phenylalanine included. Only CDR3 DNA is held: 33 bases, read in frame from base 1. Per the publication, the time point label means: baseline, week 1 (first vaccination visit). The treatment or condition label on this specimen signifies: pre-vaccination baseline after standard-of-care therapy. Donors had newly diagnosed WHO grade 3 or 4 IDH1-mutant astrocytomas with loss of nuclear ATRX. The samples were drawn from NOA16, a multicentre, single-arm, open-label phase I trial in Germany that tested a mutant IDH1 peptide vaccine in humans for the first time. For immunogenicity testing, the blood drawn at visit V03 was used as the baseline sample. Genomic DNA for TCRB sequencing was isolated from EDTA blood with the DNeasy Blood and Tissue Kit.

Note on this clone: No cognate antigen has been identified for it. No quality values exist for individual bases; no much larger clone is one base distant.

The library was obtained by the immunoSEQ multiplex PCR assay. The hsTCRB Kit was used according to the manufacturer's protocol to amplify rearranged TCR beta chain sequences. TCRB libraries were sequenced on an Illumina MiSeq. For the original study's pipeline: The proprietary platform of the kit vendor was used for demultiplexing, trimming and gene mapping. Sourced from immuneACCESS, this table was stored by TCRdb with only in-frame sequences that have V and J called. A share of the clones is absent; for the studies checked, an unresolved V gene accounts for under half, and the remainder has no known explanation. The DNA gave D and trimming, while V, J and clone size come from that table. Within this sample are about 34,000 clones, with 80% to 85% of them counted one time only. Approximately 9.4% of the sample comes from the top ten. What the study reported, not specific to this receptor: It was noted by the authors that analyses of patient blood samples could not be reproduced owing to sample limitations. Immune responses induced by the vaccine were seen in over 90% of patients across multiple MHC alleles. Pseudoprogression seemed to be unrelated to changes in the top peripheral T cell clonotypes found by TCRB sequencing. Selection of PBMC samples for TCRB deep sequencing was based on availability.

The input for sequencing was peripheral blood mononuclear cells (PBMCs), taken from a glioma patient treated with radiotherapy, temozolomide or both. The V gene is TRBV2 and the J gene is TRBJ2-3; no D gene can be assigned with confidence. This sequence originates from a man in his fifties or sixties with glioma. Some clones in this sample may be carry-over from other donors' samples. The encoded CDR3 is CASGMSYTQYF. The bases are TGTGCCAGCGGGATGAGTTATACGCAGTATTTT.